This T cell receptor (beta chain) was sequenced for a study of blood T cell repertoires in COVID-19. The CDR3 is 14 residues long. Germline values: CDR1 MRHNA, CDR2 SNTAGT. Trimming cost V 4 bases and J 8 bases, with 14 bases left between them. Only in-frame clones appear in the TCRdb table, and some are missing; sequencing was by immunoSEQ multiplex PCR. The top ten hold under 10% of the sample, which has over 85,000 clones, approximately 70% seen once. The V call is TRBV6-4, the J call TRBJ2-2, with a possible D match to TRBD1 (5 bases). The sample taken for sequencing was peripheral blood. The sequence came from a woman aged 55-70 years with acute or convalescent COVID-19. CDR3 nucleotide sequence: TGTGCCAGCAGTGCTTTGTGGGGCTCTGGGGAGCTGTTTTTT. Translated: CASSALWGSGELFF.